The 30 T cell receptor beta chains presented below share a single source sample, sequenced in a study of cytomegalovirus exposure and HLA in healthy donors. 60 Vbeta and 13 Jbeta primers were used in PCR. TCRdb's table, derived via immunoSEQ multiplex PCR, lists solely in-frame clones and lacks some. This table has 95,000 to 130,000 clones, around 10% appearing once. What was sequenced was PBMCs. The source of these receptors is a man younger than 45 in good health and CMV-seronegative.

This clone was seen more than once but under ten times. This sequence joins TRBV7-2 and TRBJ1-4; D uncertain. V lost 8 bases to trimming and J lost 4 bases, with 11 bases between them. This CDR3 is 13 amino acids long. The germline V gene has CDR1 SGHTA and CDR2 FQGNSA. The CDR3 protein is CASSRASNEKLFF. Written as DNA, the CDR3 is TGTGCCAGCTCAAGAGCTAGTAATGAAAAACTGTTTTTT.

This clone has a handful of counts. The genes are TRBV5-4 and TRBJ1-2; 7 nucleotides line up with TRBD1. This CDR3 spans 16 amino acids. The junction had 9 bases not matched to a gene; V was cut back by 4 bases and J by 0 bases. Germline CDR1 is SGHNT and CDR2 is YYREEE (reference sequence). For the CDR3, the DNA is TGTGCCAGCAGCGGACAGGATGGGAAAACTAACTATGGCTACACCTTC. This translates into CASSGQDGKTNYGYTF.

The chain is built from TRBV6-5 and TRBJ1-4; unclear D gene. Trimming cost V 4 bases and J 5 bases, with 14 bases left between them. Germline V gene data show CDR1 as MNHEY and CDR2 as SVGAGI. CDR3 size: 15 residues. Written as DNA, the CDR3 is TGTGCCAGCAGTTCCCAGAGGGCGTACAATGAAAAACTGTTTTTT. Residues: CASSSQRAYNEKLFF.

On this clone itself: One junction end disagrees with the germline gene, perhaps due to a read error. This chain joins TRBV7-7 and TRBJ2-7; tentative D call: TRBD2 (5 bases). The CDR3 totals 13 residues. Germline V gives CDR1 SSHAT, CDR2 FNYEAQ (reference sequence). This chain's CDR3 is CASSPGVTYEQYF. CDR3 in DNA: TGTGCTAGCAGCCCCGGGGTTACATACGAGCAGTACTTC.

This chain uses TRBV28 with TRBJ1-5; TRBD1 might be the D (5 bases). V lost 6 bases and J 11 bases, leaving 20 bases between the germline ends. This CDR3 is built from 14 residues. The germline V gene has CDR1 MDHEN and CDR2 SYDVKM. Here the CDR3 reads CASSSPGTREAQHF. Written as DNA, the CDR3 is TGTGCCAGCAGCAGTCCCGGGACGAGGGAGGCCCAGCATTTT. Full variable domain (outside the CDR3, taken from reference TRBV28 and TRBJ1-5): DVKVTQSSRYLVKRTGEKVFLECVQDMDHENMFWYRQDPGLGLRLIYFSYDVKMKEKGDIPEGYSVSREKKERFSLILESASTNQTSMYLCASSSPGTREAQHFGDGTRLSIL.

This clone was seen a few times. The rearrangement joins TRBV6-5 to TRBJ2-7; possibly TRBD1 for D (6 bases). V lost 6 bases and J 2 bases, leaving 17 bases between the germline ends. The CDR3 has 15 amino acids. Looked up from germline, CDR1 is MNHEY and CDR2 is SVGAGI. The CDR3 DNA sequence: TGTGCCAGCAGGTATGGGGGCGATGTAACCTACGAGCAGTACTTC. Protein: CASRYGGDVTYEQYF.

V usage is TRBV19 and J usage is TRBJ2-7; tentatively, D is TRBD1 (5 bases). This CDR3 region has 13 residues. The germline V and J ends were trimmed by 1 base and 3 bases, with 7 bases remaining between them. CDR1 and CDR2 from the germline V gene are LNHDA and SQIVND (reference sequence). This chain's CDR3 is CASSIGQGYEQYF. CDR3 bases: TGTGCCAGTAGTATAGGTCAGGGCTACGAGCAGTACTTC.

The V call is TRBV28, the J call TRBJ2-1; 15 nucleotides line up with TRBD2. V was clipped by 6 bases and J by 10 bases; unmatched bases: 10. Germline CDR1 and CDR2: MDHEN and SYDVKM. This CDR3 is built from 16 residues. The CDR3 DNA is TGTGCCAGCAGCGCTCCGGGACTAGCGGGAGGATGGGAGCAGTTCTTC. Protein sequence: CASSAPGLAGGWEQFF.

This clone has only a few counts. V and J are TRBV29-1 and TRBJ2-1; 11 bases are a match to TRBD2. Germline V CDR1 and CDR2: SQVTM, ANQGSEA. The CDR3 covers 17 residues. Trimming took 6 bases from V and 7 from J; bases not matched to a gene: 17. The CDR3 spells CSVPRSGRAGTVNEQFF. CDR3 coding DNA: TGCAGCGTGCCCCGTAGCGGGAGGGCCGGGACAGTTAATGAGCAGTTCTTC.

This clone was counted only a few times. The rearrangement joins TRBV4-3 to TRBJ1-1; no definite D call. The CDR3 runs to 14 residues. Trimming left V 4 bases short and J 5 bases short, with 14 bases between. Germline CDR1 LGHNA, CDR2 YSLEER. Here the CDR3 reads CASSRARRWTEAFF. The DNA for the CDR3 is TGCGCCAGCAGCCGGGCCCGTCGGTGGACTGAAGCTTTCTTT.

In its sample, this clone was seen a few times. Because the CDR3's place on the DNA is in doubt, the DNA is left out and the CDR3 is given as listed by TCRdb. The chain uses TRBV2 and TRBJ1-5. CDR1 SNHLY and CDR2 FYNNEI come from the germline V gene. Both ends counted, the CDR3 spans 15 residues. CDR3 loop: CASKFGAGGDQPQHF.

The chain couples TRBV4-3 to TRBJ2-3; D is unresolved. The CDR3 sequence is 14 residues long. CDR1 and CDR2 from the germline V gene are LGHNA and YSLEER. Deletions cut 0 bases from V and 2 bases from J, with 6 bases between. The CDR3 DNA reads TGCGCCAGCAGCCAAGATACTCACACAGATACGCAGTATTTT. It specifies CASSQDTHTDTQYF.

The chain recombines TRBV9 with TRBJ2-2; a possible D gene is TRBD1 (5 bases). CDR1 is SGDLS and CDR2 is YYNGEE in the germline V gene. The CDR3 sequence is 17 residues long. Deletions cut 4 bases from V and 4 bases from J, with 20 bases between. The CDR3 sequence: CASSPPLGHKGTGELFF. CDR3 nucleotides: TGTGCCAGCAGCCCCCCCCTTGGACACAAGGGCACCGGGGAGCTGTTTTTT.

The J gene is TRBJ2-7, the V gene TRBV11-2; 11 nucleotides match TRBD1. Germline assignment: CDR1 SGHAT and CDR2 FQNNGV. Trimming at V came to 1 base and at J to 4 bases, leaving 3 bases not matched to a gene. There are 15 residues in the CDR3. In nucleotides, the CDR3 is TGTGCCAGCAGCTTAGGGACAGGGGGCGGATACGAGCAGTACTTC. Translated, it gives CASSLGTGGGYEQYF. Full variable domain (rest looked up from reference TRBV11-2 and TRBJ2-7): EAGVAQSPRYKIIEKRQSVAFWCNPISGHATLYWYQQILGQGPKLLIQFQNNGVVDDSQLPKDRFSAERLKGVDSTLKIQPAKLEDSAVYLCASSLGTGGGYEQYFGPGTRLTVT.

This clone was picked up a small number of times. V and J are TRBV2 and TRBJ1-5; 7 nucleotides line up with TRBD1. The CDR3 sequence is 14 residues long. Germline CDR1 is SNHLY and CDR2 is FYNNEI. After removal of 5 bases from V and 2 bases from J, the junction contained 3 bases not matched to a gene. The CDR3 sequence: CASSTGARNQPQHF. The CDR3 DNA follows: TGTGCCAGCAGTACAGGGGCACGCAATCAGCCCCAGCATTTT.

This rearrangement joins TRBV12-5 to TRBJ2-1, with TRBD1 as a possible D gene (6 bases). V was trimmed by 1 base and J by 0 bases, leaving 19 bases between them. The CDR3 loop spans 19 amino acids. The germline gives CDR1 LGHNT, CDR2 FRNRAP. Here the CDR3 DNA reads TGTGCTAGTGGTTTGGCACGGTCTACAGGGCCCCACTCCTACAATGAGCAGTTCTTC. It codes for CASGLARSTGPHSYNEQFF.

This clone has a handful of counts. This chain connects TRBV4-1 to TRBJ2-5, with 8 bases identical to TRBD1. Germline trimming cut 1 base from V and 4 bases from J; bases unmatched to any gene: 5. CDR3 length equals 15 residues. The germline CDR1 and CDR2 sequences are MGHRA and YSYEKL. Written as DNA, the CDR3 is TGCGCCAGCAGCCAAGCGGACAGGGCAGGAGAGACCCAGTACTTC. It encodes CASSQADRAGETQYF.

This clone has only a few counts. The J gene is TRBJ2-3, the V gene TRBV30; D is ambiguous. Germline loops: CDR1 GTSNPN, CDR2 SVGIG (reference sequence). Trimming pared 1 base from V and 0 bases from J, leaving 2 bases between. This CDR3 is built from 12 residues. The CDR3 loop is CAWSASTDTQYF. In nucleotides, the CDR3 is TGTGCCTGGAGTGCTAGCACAGATACGCAGTATTTT.

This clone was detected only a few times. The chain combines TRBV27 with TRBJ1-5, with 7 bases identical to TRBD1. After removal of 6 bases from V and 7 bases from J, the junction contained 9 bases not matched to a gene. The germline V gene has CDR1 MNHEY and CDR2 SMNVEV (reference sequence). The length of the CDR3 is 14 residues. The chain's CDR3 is CASRQNRGDQPQHF. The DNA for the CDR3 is TGTGCCAGCAGACAAAACAGGGGTGACCAGCCCCAGCATTTT.

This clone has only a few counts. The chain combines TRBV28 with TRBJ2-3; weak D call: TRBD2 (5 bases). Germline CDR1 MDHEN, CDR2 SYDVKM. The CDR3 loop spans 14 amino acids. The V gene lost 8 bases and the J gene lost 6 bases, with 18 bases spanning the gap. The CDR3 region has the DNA TGTGCCAGCCTTTCCTTTGGAGCGGCGGATACGCAGTATTTT. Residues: CASLSFGAADTQYF.

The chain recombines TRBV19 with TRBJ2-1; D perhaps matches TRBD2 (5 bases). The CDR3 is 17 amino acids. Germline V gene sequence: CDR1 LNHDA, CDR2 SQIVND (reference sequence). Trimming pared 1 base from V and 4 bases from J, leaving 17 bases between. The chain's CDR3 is CASSIVGGGSRYNEQFF. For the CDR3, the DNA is TGTGCCAGTAGTATAGTTGGAGGAGGTAGTAGGTACAATGAGCAGTTCTTC.

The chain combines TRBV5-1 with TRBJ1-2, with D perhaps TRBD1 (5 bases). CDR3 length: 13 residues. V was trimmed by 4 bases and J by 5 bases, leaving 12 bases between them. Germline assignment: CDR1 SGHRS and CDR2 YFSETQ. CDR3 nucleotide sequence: TGCGCCAGCAGCATCGACAGTCTATATGGCTACACCTTC. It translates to CASSIDSLYGYTF.

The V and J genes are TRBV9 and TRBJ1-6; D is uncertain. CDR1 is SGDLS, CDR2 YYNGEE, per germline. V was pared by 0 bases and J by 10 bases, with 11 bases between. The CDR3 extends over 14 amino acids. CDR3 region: CASSVGGVSSPLHF. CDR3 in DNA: TGTGCCAGCAGCGTAGGGGGAGTATCCTCACCCCTCCACTTT.

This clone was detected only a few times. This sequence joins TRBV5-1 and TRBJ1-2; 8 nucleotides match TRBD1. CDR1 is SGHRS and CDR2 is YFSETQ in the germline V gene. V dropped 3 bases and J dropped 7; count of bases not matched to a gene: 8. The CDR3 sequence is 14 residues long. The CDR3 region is CASSWGTGELGYTF. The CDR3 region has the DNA TGCGCCAGCAGCTGGGGGACAGGCGAGCTTGGCTACACCTTC.

In nucleotides, the CDR3 is TGTGCCGGTACCGCTACAGGGCGACTTGGCTACACCTTC. It yields the protein CAGTATGRLGYTF. The genes are TRBV2 and TRBJ1-2, with D perhaps matching TRBD1 (6 bases). Germline V gene data show CDR1 as SNHLY and CDR2 as FYNNEI. The CDR3 runs to 13 residues. V lost 11 bases, J lost 7 bases, and 20 bases lay in between.

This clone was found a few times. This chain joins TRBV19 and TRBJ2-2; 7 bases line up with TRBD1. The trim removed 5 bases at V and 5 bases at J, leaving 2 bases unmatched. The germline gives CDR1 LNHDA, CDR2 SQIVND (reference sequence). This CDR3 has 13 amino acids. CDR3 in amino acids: CASSGGQTGELFF. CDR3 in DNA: TGTGCCAGTAGTGGGGGACAGACCGGGGAGCTGTTTTTT.

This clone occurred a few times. The CDR3 reads CASSQDRQVGEQYF. CDR3 in DNA: TGCGCCAGCAGCCAAGATCGGCAGGTCGGCGAGCAGTACTTC. The chain combines TRBV4-3 with TRBJ2-7; D remains unclear. There are 14 residues in the CDR3. CDR1 and CDR2 from the germline V gene are LGHNA and YSLEER. The V end was cut by 0 bases, the J end by 6 bases, with 12 bases between.

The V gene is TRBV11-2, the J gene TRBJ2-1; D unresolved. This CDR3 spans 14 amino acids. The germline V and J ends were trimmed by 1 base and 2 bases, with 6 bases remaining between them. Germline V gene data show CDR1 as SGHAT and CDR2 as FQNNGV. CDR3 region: CASSLGEAYNEQFF. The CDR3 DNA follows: TGTGCCAGCAGCTTAGGTGAGGCCTACAATGAGCAGTTCTTC. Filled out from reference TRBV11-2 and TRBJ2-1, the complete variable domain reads EAGVAQSPRYKIIEKRQSVAFWCNPISGHATLYWYQQILGQGPKLLIQFQNNGVVDDSQLPKDRFSAERLKGVDSTLKIQPAKLEDSAVYLCASSLGEAYNEQFFGPGTRLTVL.

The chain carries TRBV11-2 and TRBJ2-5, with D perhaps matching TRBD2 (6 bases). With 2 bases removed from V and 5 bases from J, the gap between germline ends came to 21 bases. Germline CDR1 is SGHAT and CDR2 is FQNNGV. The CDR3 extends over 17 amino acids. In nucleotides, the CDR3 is TGTGCCAGCAGCTTAAGAGGAGGGATCGGTATAGGGGAGACCCAGTACTTC. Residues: CASSLRGGIGIGETQYF.

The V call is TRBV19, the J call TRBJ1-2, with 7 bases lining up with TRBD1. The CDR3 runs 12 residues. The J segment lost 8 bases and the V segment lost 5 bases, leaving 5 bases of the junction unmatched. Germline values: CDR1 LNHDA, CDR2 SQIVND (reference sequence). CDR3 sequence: CASSVKGAGYTF. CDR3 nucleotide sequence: TGTGCCAGTAGTGTTAAGGGGGCGGGCTACACCTTC.